One T cell receptor (beta chain) is described in this entry. Read data end 3 residues before the CDR3 end; the end is taken from the germline J gene. Per the germline V gene, CDR1 is SGHNT and CDR2 is YENEEA. Germline trimming cut 0 bases from V and 6 bases from J; bases unmatched to any gene: 4. This CDR3 region has 14 residues. TCR beta CDR3 amplified by multiplex PCR from about 1200 ng genomic DNA. Libraries were prepared by immunoSEQ multiplex PCR; TCRdb keeps only in-frame clonotypes and omits some of them. Its table records about 36,000 clones. These data are taken from a study of T cells in women clearing cervical HPV infection. Study in general: Blood came at first lesion visit for cases, post-clearance for controls. Only a few women had HLA typing results available.

The origin of this receptor is a woman aged 18-70 years with a cervical HPV16 infection that either progressed to CIN3+ or cleared (not recorded which). The sequenced sample consisted of blood buffy coat. The rearrangement links TRBV11-3 to TRBJ2-7; 8 positions match TRBD1. The sequenced part of the CDR3 DNA is TGTGCCAGCAGCTTAGAGCAGGGGGCACGCGAG. The encoded protein is CASSLEQGARE. The entire CDR3 is CASSLEQGAREQYF.